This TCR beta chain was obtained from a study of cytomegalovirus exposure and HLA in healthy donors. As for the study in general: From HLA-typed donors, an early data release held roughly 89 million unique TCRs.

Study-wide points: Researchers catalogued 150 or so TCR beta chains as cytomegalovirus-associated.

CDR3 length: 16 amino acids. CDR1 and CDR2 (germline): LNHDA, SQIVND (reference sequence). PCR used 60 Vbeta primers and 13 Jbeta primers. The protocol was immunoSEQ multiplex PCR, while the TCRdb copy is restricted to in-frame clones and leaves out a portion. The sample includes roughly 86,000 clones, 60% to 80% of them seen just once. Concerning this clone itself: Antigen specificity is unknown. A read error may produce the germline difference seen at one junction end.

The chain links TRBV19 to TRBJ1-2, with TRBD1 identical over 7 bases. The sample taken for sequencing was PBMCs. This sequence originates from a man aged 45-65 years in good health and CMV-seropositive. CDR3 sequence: CATLDGTASSGYGYPF. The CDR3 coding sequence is TGTGCCACTTTAGACGGGACAGCCTCCTCGGGCTATGGCTACCCCTTC.